These 30 T cell receptor beta chains share one sample of origin, sequenced in a study of blood T cell repertoires in COVID-19. This table comes from immunoSEQ multiplex PCR, and its TCRdb copy is limited to in-frame clones, with some not included. The table shows 150,000 or so clones, with approximately 82% occurring only once. Sequenced input: peripheral blood. These receptors all stem from a woman in her 40s with COVID-19, enrolled during active disease.

The chain joins TRBV6-5 to TRBJ2-3; TRBD1 is a possible D gene (6 bases). Trimming removed 5 bases at V and 4 bases at J, with 16 bases between. Germline CDR1 reads MNHEY; CDR2 reads SVGAGI. The CDR3 contains 15 residues. CDR3 coding DNA: TGTGCCAGCAGTCCACAGGGTGGGGTTTCAGATACGCAGTATTTT. It yields the protein CASSPQGGVSDTQYF.

The rearrangement links TRBV24-1 to TRBJ2-1; 10 positions match TRBD2. Losses at the gene ends were 5 bases for V and 9 bases for J; bases not matched to a gene: 9. CDR3 size: 15 residues. Germline V gene sequence: CDR1 KGHDR, CDR2 SFDVKD. The CDR3 DNA sequence: TGTGCCACCAGTGGGTCTAGCGGGAGTTTAGTTGAGCAGTTCTTC. This sequence encodes CATSGSSGSLVEQFF.

The J gene is TRBJ1-2, the V gene TRBV2, with no clear D. The CDR3 contains 11 residues. Between the trimmed V and J ends, which lost 8 bases and 5 bases, there was a span of 9 bases. The V gene's germline CDR1 is SNHLY and CDR2 FYNNEI. The DNA for the CDR3 is TGTGCCAGCGGCACCATATATGGCTACACCTTC. Its translation is CASGTIYGYTF.

This clone was counted once. This chain joins TRBV3-1 (or the pseudogene TRBV3-2) and TRBJ2-1; 10 bases fit TRBD2. This CDR3 has 15 residues. V dropped 4 bases and J dropped 5; count of bases not matched to a gene: 5. Germline assignment: CDR1 LGHDT and CDR2 YNNKEL (reference sequence). CDR3 sequence reads: CASSLLAGRDNEQFF. In DNA form, the CDR3 reads TGTGCCAGCAGCCTACTAGCGGGGAGGGACAATGAGCAGTTCTTC.

The V gene is TRBV2, the J gene TRBJ2-6, with TRBD1 as a possible D gene (6 bases). V shed 3 bases and J shed 2 bases, with 17 bases lying between them. This CDR3 comprises 18 residues. CDR1 SNHLY and CDR2 FYNNEI come from the germline V gene. DNA of the CDR3: TGTGCCAGCAGTGACAGGGGTGGGGAATTTGCTGGGGCCAACGTCCTGACTTTC. Translation gives CASSDRGGEFAGANVLTF.

This CDR3 is CATKDRAFNNEQFF. CDR3 DNA: TGCGCCACCAAAGACAGGGCTTTTAACAATGAGCAGTTCTTC. The V and J genes are TRBV10-2 and TRBJ2-1; 7 positions match TRBD1. V trimming: 10 bases; J trimming: 5 bases; junction bases outside the gene matches: 11. The V gene's germline CDR1 is WSHSY and CDR2 SAAADI. The CDR3 covers 14 residues.

The chain is built from TRBV9 and TRBJ1-3; no clear D. Germline CDR1 is SGDLS and CDR2 is YYNGEE. V lost 0 bases, J lost 0 bases, and 10 bases lay in between. There are 16 residues in the CDR3. CDR3 residues: CASSVGPGTSGNTIYF. DNA for the CDR3: TGTGCCAGCAGCGTAGGTCCGGGTACCTCTGGAAACACCATATATTTT.

Only one count was recorded for this clone. This chain connects TRBV6-5 to TRBJ2-7; the D gene is possibly TRBD1 (6 bases). There are 15 residues in the CDR3. Germline loops: CDR1 MNHEY, CDR2 SVGAGI. Trimming took 6 bases from V and 3 from J, leaving 18 bases between them. DNA of the CDR3: TGTGCCAGCAGAACGCCCAGTGGGGGACACTACGAGCAGTACTTC. Amino acid sequence: CASRTPSGGHYEQYF.

The V gene is TRBV6-1, the J gene TRBJ2-1; D is uncertain. In germline, CDR1 is MNHNS, CDR2 SASEGT. This CDR3 contains 16 residues. Trimming stripped 3 bases from V and 3 bases from J, with 15 bases between. As DNA, the CDR3 is TGTGCCAGCAGTGACGACATAAGGCAAATCTACAATGAGCAGTTCTTC. Its protein product is CASSDDIRQIYNEQFF.

As DNA, the CDR3 is TGTGCCAGCAGTTTATTTTACTTGCGACAAGCAGGGGGAAGCAATCAGCCCCAGCATTTT. Protein product: CASSLFYLRQAGGSNQPQHF. This sequence joins TRBV28 and TRBJ1-5; TRBD1 aligns across 7 bases. The CDR3 extends over 20 amino acids. From germline, CDR1 is MDHEN and CDR2 SYDVKM. The J segment lost 1 base and the V segment lost 1 base, leaving 16 bases of the junction unmatched.

CDR3 amino acids: CASSIDPRRDQPQHF. The CDR3 nucleotides are TGTGCCAGTAGTATAGACCCGCGGAGGGATCAGCCCCAGCATTTT. This chain connects TRBV19 to TRBJ1-5; D remains unclear. This CDR3 comprises 15 residues. The V end lost 0 bases, the J end lost 5 bases, and 11 bases lay between the germline ends. The germline V gene has CDR1 LNHDA and CDR2 SQIVND (reference sequence). Full variable domain (missing parts from reference TRBV19 and TRBJ1-5): DGGITQSPKYLFRKEGQNVTLSCEQNLNHDAMYWYRQDPGQGLRLIYYSQIVNDFQKGDIAEGYSVSREKKESFPLTVTSAQKNPTAFYLCASSIDPRRDQPQHFGDGTRLSIL.

For the CDR3, the DNA is TGTGCCAGCAGCTTGGGCAGGGTGATGAACACTGAAGCTTTCTTT. Its protein product is CASSLGRVMNTEAFF. The chain has TRBV5-5 and TRBJ1-1; tentative D call: TRBD1 (5 bases). The CDR3 length is 15 residues. Germline values: CDR1 SGHKS, CDR2 YYEKEE (reference sequence). The V gene lost 0 bases and the J gene lost 0 bases, with 9 bases spanning the gap.

V is TRBV5-1 and J is TRBJ1-1, with D maybe TRBD1 (5 bases). Trimming took off 2 bases at V and 2 bases at J, with 13 bases between the two ends. The CDR3 has 15 residues. From germline, CDR1 is SGHRS and CDR2 YFSETQ. The CDR3 DNA reads as TGCGCCAGCAGCTTAGCGTGGGACTCTAACACTGAAGCTTTCTTT. It encodes CASSLAWDSNTEAFF.

The chain combines TRBV11-2 with TRBJ1-1; the D gene is possibly TRBD1 (5 bases). Trimming pared 4 bases from V and 7 bases from J, leaving 13 bases between. The CDR3 runs 13 residues. Germline loops: CDR1 SGHAT, CDR2 FQNNGV. The CDR3 here is CASSSFAGFEAFF. CDR3 nucleotide sequence: TGTGCCAGCAGCTCATTTGCAGGGTTTGAAGCTTTCTTT.

The J gene is TRBJ2-7, the V gene TRBV13, with D perhaps TRBD1 (6 bases). Germline V gene lookup returns CDR1 PRHDT and CDR2 FYEKMQ (reference sequence). V was trimmed by 5 bases and J by 0 bases, leaving 11 bases between them. The length of the CDR3 is 14 residues. The CDR3 bases are TGTGCCAGCAGCCCCCACAGGGTCTCCTACGAGCAGTACTTC. Protein sequence: CASSPHRVSYEQYF.

This chain connects TRBV18 to TRBJ1-6, with 7 nucleotides matching TRBD1. Germline CDR1 KGHSH, CDR2 LQKENI. Trimming at V came to 4 bases and at J to 4 bases, leaving 4 bases not matched to a gene. CDR3 size: 15 residues. The CDR3 region has the DNA TGTGCCAGCTCACTCGGACAGGTTTATAATTCACCCCTCCACTTT. Translating it yields CASSLGQVYNSPLHF.

J is TRBJ2-3 and V is TRBV11-2, with 7 bases fitting TRBD1. The CDR3 loop spans 18 amino acids. V shed 5 bases, J shed 1 base, and the junction held 15 bases outside the gene matches. CDR1 and CDR2 (germline): SGHAT, FQNNGV. CDR3 coding DNA: TGTGCCAGCAGCGCAGGGGGTAGCTGGGGGCGACGCACAGATACGCAGTATTTT. As protein: CASSAGGSWGRRTDTQYF.

The rearrangement joins TRBV10-3 to TRBJ2-7; tentative D call: TRBD2 (5 bases). Germline V gene lookup returns CDR1 ENHRY and CDR2 SYGVKD. The CDR3 totals 12 residues. Trimming stripped 10 bases from V and 1 base from J, with 11 bases between. CDR3 protein: CATRTGSYEQYF. The CDR3 DNA sequence: TGTGCCACTCGGACTGGGTCCTACGAGCAGTACTTC.

The J gene is TRBJ2-5, the V gene TRBV30; 9 bases map to TRBD1. Trimming at V came to 4 bases and at J to 4 bases, leaving 1 base not matched to a gene. The CDR3 contains 12 residues. Germline V gives CDR1 GTSNPN, CDR2 SVGIG (reference sequence). Here the CDR3 reads CAWNRGLETQYF. CDR3 nucleotide sequence: TGTGCCTGGAACAGGGGGCTAGAGACCCAGTACTTC. The variable domain in full, with the rest retrieved from reference TRBV30 and TRBJ2-5, is SQTIHQWPATLVQPVGSPLSLECTVEGTSNPNLYWYRQAAGRGLQLLFYSVGIGQISSEVPQNLSASRPQDRQFILSSKKLLLSDSGFYLCAWNRGLETQYFGPGTRLLVL.

This chain joins TRBV30 and TRBJ2-7, with TRBD1 matching 10 bases. V dropped 4 bases and J dropped 3; count of bases not matched to a gene: 6. CDR3 size: 14 residues. In germline, CDR1 is GTSNPN, CDR2 SVGIG (reference sequence). CDR3 coding DNA: TGTGCCTGGAAAGCGGGACAGGGGTTCTACGAGCAGTACTTC. Translating it yields CAWKAGQGFYEQYF.

This sequence joins TRBV6-5 and TRBJ1-5; 7 bases match TRBD1. CDR1 and CDR2 (germline): MNHEY, SVGAGI. V was clipped by 8 bases and J by 5 bases; unmatched bases: 3. CDR3 size: 12 residues. The CDR3 DNA sequence: TGTGCCAGCGATGACAGGGATCAGCCCCAGCATTTT. Its protein is CASDDRDQPQHF.

V and J are TRBV5-4 and TRBJ2-2, with D perhaps matching TRBD2 (5 bases). The V end lost 4 bases, the J end lost 1 base, and 14 bases lay between the germline ends. Germline values: CDR1 SGHNT, CDR2 YYREEE (reference sequence). The CDR3 extends over 16 amino acids. CDR3 sequence reads: CASSPSEEENTGELFF. CDR3 in DNA: TGTGCCAGCAGCCCCTCAGAGGAGGAGAACACCGGGGAGCTGTTTTTT.

The rearrangement links TRBV7-6 to TRBJ2-1; D is possibly TRBD1 (5 bases). In germline, CDR1 is SGHVS, CDR2 FNYEAQ. The CDR3 has 15 amino acids. The ends were cut back, 2 bases at V and 2 bases at J, with 10 bases in the middle. The CDR3 DNA reads TGTGCCAGCAGCTTACGGCAGGGAACCTACAATGAGCAGTTCTTC. Protein: CASSLRQGTYNEQFF.

This chain connects TRBV5-1 to TRBJ2-6, with D possibly matching TRBD2 (6 bases). CDR1 is SGHRS, CDR2 YFSETQ, per germline. V was cut by 4 bases and J by 0 bases, with 23 bases left in between. This CDR3 is 20 amino acids long. This CDR3 reads CASSPQLRRVGNSGANVLTF. The CDR3 region has the DNA TGCGCCAGCAGCCCGCAACTTAGGAGGGTAGGGAACTCTGGGGCCAACGTCCTGACTTTC.

The V and J genes are TRBV7-9 and TRBJ2-3, with D possibly being TRBD2 (5 bases). Trimming stripped 1 base from V and 1 base from J, with 12 bases between. Germline V gene lookup returns CDR1 SEHNR and CDR2 FQNEAQ (reference sequence). The CDR3 spans 16 residues. The DNA for the CDR3 is TGTGCCAGCAGCTTAGTTCCGGGGAGCCGCACAGATACGCAGTATTTT. This sequence encodes CASSLVPGSRTDTQYF.

This clone appeared once. The chain uses TRBV6-5 and TRBJ2-5, with TRBD1 matching 7 bases. Germline assignment: CDR1 MNHEY and CDR2 SVGAGI. CDR3 size: 15 residues. Trimming removed 6 bases from V and 2 bases from J; junction bases left unmatched: 9. CDR3 loop: CASSLLGQTQETQYF. Here the CDR3 DNA reads TGTGCCAGCAGCCTGTTGGGACAGACTCAAGAGACCCAGTACTTC.

In this sample, this clone turned up many times. The V gene is TRBV5-1, the J gene TRBJ2-3; 8 bases agree with TRBD2. Germline-derived CDR1 and CDR2 are SGHRS and YFSETQ. V shed 0 bases and J 0 bases; nucleotides not matched to a gene: 9. This CDR3 contains 18 residues. CDR3 region: CASSLGLTGGSSTDTQYF. The CDR3 region has the DNA TGCGCCAGCAGCTTGGGGCTCACGGGGGGGTCTAGCACAGATACGCAGTATTTT.

The rearrangement links TRBV30 to TRBJ1-5; 7 bases match TRBD1. Germline lookup yields CDR1 GTSNPN and CDR2 SVGIG (reference sequence). CDR3 size: 15 residues. After removal of 0 bases from V and 2 bases from J, the junction contained 4 bases not matched to a gene. The CDR3 loop is CAWSVPDRGNQPQHF. CDR3 DNA sequence: TGTGCCTGGAGTGTACCCGACAGGGGCAATCAGCCCCAGCATTTT.

The chain is built from TRBV7-9 and TRBJ2-3; 13 nucleotides align to TRBD2. In germline, CDR1 is SEHNR, CDR2 FQNEAQ (reference sequence). This CDR3 contains 17 residues. With V trimmed by 0 bases and J by 2 bases, 2 bases remained unmatched. CDR3 nucleotides: TGTGCCAGCAGCTTAGCGGGACTAGCGGGGCACACAGATACGCAGTATTTT. This encodes CASSLAGLAGHTDTQYF.

The J gene is TRBJ2-3, the V gene TRBV19, with TRBD2 matching 7 bases. CDR1 and CDR2 from the germline V gene are LNHDA and SQIVND (reference sequence). The CDR3 covers 17 residues. Trimming at V came to 3 bases and at J to 6 bases, leaving 15 bases not matched to a gene. The CDR3 bases are TGTGCCAGTAGTATGCGGGTAGGGGAGGGCCCTCGGGATACGCAGTATTTT. This sequence encodes CASSMRVGEGPRDTQYF.